A single T cell receptor beta chain is shown here with its context. A junction end diverges from the germline sequence, so it may reflect a read error. This specimen belongs to a study of blood T cell repertoires in COVID-19. Study context: T cells, B-cell-depleted T cells, or PBMCs supplied cDNA or gDNA.

The CDR3 runs 15 residues. Per germline, CDR1 LNHDA and CDR2 SQIVND (reference sequence). TCRdb keeps only in-frame clones here, not all; method: immunoSEQ multiplex PCR. The table lists around 72,000 clones, about 87% of them singletons. The chain combines TRBV19 with TRBJ2-1; the match to TRBD1 covers 7 bases. This TCR was sampled from a woman aged 70 to 79 with acute or convalescent COVID-19. Source material: peripheral blood. This CDR3 reads CASSIAGTAYDEQFF. In DNA, the CDR3 is TGTGCCAGTAGTATAGCCGGGACAGCCTACGATGAGCAGTTCTTC. The full variable domain, completed using reference TRBV19 and TRBJ2-1, is DGGITQSPKYLFRKEGQNVTLSCEQNLNHDAMYWYRQDPGQGLRLIYYSQIVNDFQKGDIAEGYSVSREKKESFPLTVTSAQKNPTAFYLCASSIAGTAYDEQFFGPGTRLTVL.